Shown below are 5 T cell receptor beta chains from a single sample sequenced in a study of vaccination effects on CD4 cells after COVID-19. Profiling relied on immunoSEQ multiplex PCR, and the TCRdb table lists in-frame clones only, not all of them. The repertoire holds around 50,000 clones, with about four fifths as singletons. The antigens for these receptors are not known. After around 10 days in culture, the CD4+ T cells were isolated. The person's infection with SARS-CoV-2, confirmed by PCR, took place between March and December 2020. All study participants received two doses of BNT162b2 or mRNA-1273 vaccine. Sequenced material: CD4+ T cells from PBMCs cultured without peptide, taken after COVID-19 vaccination. These receptors all stem from a human donor who had a prior SARS-CoV-2 infection.

This chain connects TRBV6-5 to TRBJ1-1; D is unclear. Between the trimmed V and J ends, which lost 0 bases and 4 bases, there was a span of 9 bases. Germline values: CDR1 MNHEY, CDR2 SVGAGI. The CDR3 loop spans 14 amino acids. The CDR3 loop is CASSYSPRITEAFF. DNA of the CDR3: TGTGCCAGCAGTTACTCACCCAGGATCACTGAAGCTTTCTTT.

This chain links TRBV18 with TRBJ2-3; D may correspond to TRBD1 or TRBD2 (5 bases each). The CDR3 loop spans 14 amino acids. V was clipped by 0 bases and J by 5 bases, with 9 bases between them. Germline V gene lookup returns CDR1 KGHSH and CDR2 LQKENI. This chain's CDR3 is CASSPPSGRDTQYF. The CDR3 coding sequence is TGTGCCAGCTCACCACCGTCGGGACGAGATACGCAGTATTTT.

The sample holds a few counts of this clone. The J gene is TRBJ2-7, the V gene TRBV9, with D hard to call. V lost 4 bases and J 0 bases, leaving 8 bases between the germline ends. The V gene's germline CDR1 is SGDLS and CDR2 YYNGEE. CDR3 length equals 13 residues. The CDR3 loop is CASSPGASYEQYF. CDR3 bases: TGTGCCAGCAGCCCCGGTGCCTCCTACGAGCAGTACTTC.

This chain uses TRBV19 with TRBJ2-3; D is uncertain. The CDR3 has 15 residues. Trimming removed 3 bases at V and 1 base at J, with 11 bases between. Germline-derived CDR1 and CDR2 are LNHDA and SQIVND (reference sequence). The CDR3 spells CASSMVVPGTDTQYF. As DNA, the CDR3 is TGTGCCAGTAGTATGGTAGTTCCGGGCACAGATACGCAGTATTTT.

V is TRBV27 and J is TRBJ2-1; no definite D call. V was cut by 0 bases and J by 2 bases, with 14 bases left in between. The CDR3 runs 17 residues. CDR1 is MNHEY, CDR2 SMNVEV, per germline (reference sequence). CDR3 DNA: TGTGCCAGCAGTTTATCATTGGGTGACTTCACCTACAATGAGCAGTTCTTC. Protein product: CASSLSLGDFTYNEQFF.